The 32 T cell receptor beta chains below come from one sample, sequenced in a study of T cell responses to AZD1222 COVID-19 vaccine (dated by TCRdb to the early 2020s). Library preparation used the immunoSEQ multiplex PCR assay. What TCRdb holds here is the immuneACCESS table cut down to in-frame rearrangements. Part of the clones is not present; checked against another copy, under half of the missing clones reflect an unresolved V gene, and the others are unexplained. The sample includes roughly 150,000 clones, with roughly 93% observed a single time. The top ten constitute 1.5% to 2.5% of the sample. The sample's time point label, decoded: about 28 days (+/-7) after the second vaccine dose. The sample was peripheral blood, taken 28 days after the second AZD1222 dose. Receptor source: an adult who received the AZD1222 COVID-19 vaccine.

The chain joins TRBV18 to TRBJ1-1; TRBD1 matches 9 bases. Per the germline V gene, CDR1 is KGHSH and CDR2 is LQKENI. The CDR3 sequence is 13 residues long. Trimming cost V 6 bases and J 6 bases; bases outside gene matches: 5. The CDR3 DNA reads as TGTGCCAGCTCCGGGACAGGGCCGGCTGAAGCTTTCTTT. It yields the protein CASSGTGPAEAFF.

This chain joins TRBV6-6 and TRBJ1-2; D is possibly TRBD1 (5 bases). Per germline, CDR1 MNHNY and CDR2 SVGAGI (reference sequence). This CDR3 region has 14 residues. The V end was cut by 8 bases, the J end by 1 base, with 14 bases between. The CDR3 is CASGDPGINYGYTF. CDR3 nucleotide sequence: TGTGCCAGCGGGGACCCCGGGATTAACTATGGCTACACCTTC.

The chain employs TRBV28 and TRBJ1-5, with TRBD1 as a possible D gene (6 bases). The germline gives CDR1 MDHEN, CDR2 SYDVKM. This CDR3 is built from 12 residues. The V end was cut by 5 bases, the J end by 11 bases, with 13 bases between. The CDR3 DNA sequence: TGTGCCAGCAGTACAGGGTCGCCGGCCCAGCATTTT. Encoded protein: CASSTGSPAQHF.

The CDR3 sequence: CASSTSAYGYTF. The CDR3 bases are TGTGCCAGCAGTACGTCAGCATATGGCTACACCTTC. V usage is TRBV12-3 or TRBV12-4 and J usage is TRBJ1-2; D gene ambiguous. The CDR3 covers 12 residues. The V end was cut by 5 bases, the J end by 5 bases, with 9 bases between.

The chain links TRBV2 to TRBJ1-4; 9 nucleotides align to TRBD1. CDR3 length equals 14 residues. V was clipped by 5 bases and J by 8 bases; unmatched bases: 6. From germline, CDR1 is SNHLY and CDR2 FYNNEI. The CDR3 DNA follows: TGTGCCAGCAGTTACAGGGGGCCAAAGGAAAAACTGTTTTTT. Translation: CASSYRGPKEKLFF.

The chain uses TRBV6-2 or TRBV6-3 and TRBJ1-2; 7 bases agree with TRBD1. CDR3 length: 13 amino acids. Germline assignment: CDR1 MNHEY and CDR2 SVGEGT. The J segment lost 2 bases and the V segment lost 5 bases, leaving 2 bases of the junction unmatched. CDR3 in amino acids: CASSQQGNYGYTF. CDR3 DNA sequence: TGTGCCAGCAGTCAACAGGGGAACTATGGCTACACCTTC.

The V gene is TRBV6-5, the J gene TRBJ1-1; a possible D gene is TRBD1 (6 bases). V lost 7 bases and J lost 4, with 16 bases in between. This CDR3 is built from 14 residues. Germline CDR1 reads MNHEY; CDR2 reads SVGAGI. The CDR3 protein is CASTTLQGGTEAFF. CDR3 in DNA: TGTGCCAGCACTACACTACAGGGAGGCACTGAAGCTTTCTTT.

This chain uses TRBV19 with TRBJ1-1; possibly TRBD1 for D (6 bases). The V and J ends lost 5 bases and 3 bases respectively, with 10 bases between them. This CDR3 comprises 13 residues. Germline V CDR1 and CDR2: LNHDA, SQIVND (reference sequence). CDR3 nucleotides: TGTGCCAGTAGTGAACAGGGATACACTGAAGCTTTCTTT. Protein: CASSEQGYTEAFF. The full variable domain, completed using reference TRBV19 and TRBJ1-1, is DGGITQSPKYLFRKEGQNVTLSCEQNLNHDAMYWYRQDPGQGLRLIYYSQIVNDFQKGDIAEGYSVSREKKESFPLTVTSAQKNPTAFYLCASSEQGYTEAFFGQGTRLTVV.

CDR3 amino acids: CASSQDRGRYEQYF. As DNA, the CDR3 is TGCGCCAGCAGCCAGGACAGGGGAAGATACGAGCAGTACTTC. This chain links TRBV5-1 with TRBJ2-7; 9 bases fit TRBD1. CDR1 and CDR2 (germline): SGHRS, YFSETQ. The junction had 6 bases not matched to a gene; V was cut back by 4 bases and J by 4 bases. This CDR3 has 14 residues.

The chain couples TRBV3-1 (or the pseudogene TRBV3-2) to TRBJ1-1; D gene ambiguous. The CDR3 contains 13 residues. The V and J ends lost 0 bases and 9 bases respectively, with 11 bases between them. Germline V gives CDR1 LGHDT, CDR2 YNNKEL (reference sequence). CDR3: CASSQDWTVKAFF. The CDR3 region has the DNA TGTGCCAGCAGCCAAGATTGGACGGTGAAAGCTTTCTTT.

The CDR3 sequence: CASSLVPGGGNTIYF. CDR3 DNA: TGTGCCAGCAGCTTAGTCCCCGGGGGAGGAAACACCATATATTTT. The chain joins TRBV7-6 to TRBJ1-3; the D gene is possibly TRBD1 (5 bases). Germline CDR1 reads SGHVS; CDR2 reads FNYEAQ. The CDR3 loop spans 15 amino acids. Trimming removed 1 base from V and 4 bases from J, with 11 bases in between.

The genes are TRBV5-1 and TRBJ1-1; D gene unclear. This CDR3 has 13 amino acids. The germline V gene has CDR1 SGHRS and CDR2 YFSETQ. V dropped 6 bases and J dropped 0 bases, with 9 bases sitting between them. The chain's CDR3 is CASTSELNTEAFF. The CDR3 DNA is TGCGCCAGCACCTCTGAGCTGAACACTGAAGCTTTCTTT.

The V call is TRBV29-1, the J call TRBJ2-7; maybe TRBD1 (6 bases). The CDR3 spans 13 residues. Germline values: CDR1 SQVTM, CDR2 ANQGSEA. V was cut by 2 bases and J by 2 bases, with 10 bases left in between. The CDR3 region has the DNA TGCAGCGTTGAAACACAGGGCACCTACGAGCAGTACTTC. Translation: CSVETQGTYEQYF.

The rearrangement joins TRBV5-4 to TRBJ2-4; D is uncertain. The CDR3 has 13 residues. Deletions cut 3 bases from V and 1 base from J, with 5 bases between. In germline, CDR1 is SGHNT, CDR2 YYREEE (reference sequence). CDR3 loop: CASSSPAKNIQYF. The CDR3 coding sequence is TGTGCCAGCAGCTCCCCCGCCAAAAACATTCAGTACTTC.

A few counts support this clone. CDR3 sequence reads: CASSNYRGSYEQYF. CDR3 nucleotide sequence: TGTGCCAGCAGTAACTACAGGGGTTCCTACGAGCAGTACTTC. The rearrangement links TRBV6-5 to TRBJ2-7; 7 bases are shared with TRBD1. The CDR3 covers 14 residues. The germline gives CDR1 MNHEY, CDR2 SVGAGI. V was pared by 5 bases and J by 1 base, with 5 bases of the junction left unmatched.

The J gene is TRBJ1-5, the V gene TRBV6-1; D is unresolved. Looked up from germline, CDR1 is MNHNS and CDR2 is SASEGT. The CDR3 totals 15 residues. Trimming stripped 0 bases from V and 2 bases from J, with 8 bases between. CDR3 sequence reads: CASSEAELGNQPQHF. Here the CDR3 DNA reads TGTGCCAGCAGTGAAGCGGAACTAGGCAATCAGCCCCAGCATTTT.

The V and J genes are TRBV6-5 and TRBJ1-1, with 12 bases fitting TRBD1. This CDR3 contains 14 residues. Germline CDR1 is MNHEY and CDR2 is SVGAGI. The trim removed 6 bases at V and 5 bases at J, leaving 4 bases unmatched. CDR3 nucleotides: TGTGCCAGCAGACGGGACAGGGGGCGAACTGAAGCTTTCTTT. The encoded protein is CASRRDRGRTEAFF.

The chain recombines TRBV21-1 with TRBJ2-2; the table's D call TRBD2 went unverified against the DNA. TRBV21-1 is classified as a pseudogene. The CDR3 runs 18 residues. The CDR3 sequence: CASSRLRGGPPNTGELFF. CDR3 nucleotides: TGTGCCAGCAGCAGACTTCGCGGGGGACCTCCGAACACCGGGGAGCTGTTTTTT.

The rearrangement joins TRBV20-1 to TRBJ1-3, with TRBD1 matching 7 bases. The J segment lost 0 bases and the V segment lost 3 bases, leaving 8 bases of the junction unmatched. This CDR3 has 16 amino acids. Per the germline V gene, CDR1 is DFQATT and CDR2 is SNEGSKA (reference sequence). CDR3 amino acids: CSASSTGAVSGNTIYF. As DNA, the CDR3 is TGCAGTGCTAGTTCTACAGGGGCCGTCTCTGGAAACACCATATATTTT.

This rearrangement joins TRBV7-2 to TRBJ1-1, with D tentatively TRBD1 (6 bases). The CDR3 loop spans 14 amino acids. V dropped 0 bases and J dropped 4 bases, with 9 bases sitting between them. Per the germline V gene, CDR1 is SGHTA and CDR2 is FQGNSA. In nucleotides, the CDR3 is TGTGCCAGCAGCTTAGCGAGGGGGGTCACTGAAGCTTTCTTT. As protein: CASSLARGVTEAFF.

This chain joins TRBV11-2 and TRBJ2-7; D gene unclear. From germline, CDR1 is SGHAT and CDR2 FQNNGV. Trimming took 5 bases from V and 0 from J, leaving 8 bases between them. The CDR3 covers 13 residues. The CDR3 spells CASSPGLSYEQYF. DNA for the CDR3: TGTGCCAGCAGCCCCGGGCTCTCCTACGAGCAGTACTTC. Combining the CDR3 with reference TRBV11-2 and TRBJ2-7 gives the whole variable domain EAGVAQSPRYKIIEKRQSVAFWCNPISGHATLYWYQQILGQGPKLLIQFQNNGVVDDSQLPKDRFSAERLKGVDSTLKIQPAKLEDSAVYLCASSPGLSYEQYFGPGTRLTVT.

The chain links TRBV15 to TRBJ2-5, with D uncertain. The germline gives CDR1 LNHNV, CDR2 YYDKDF (reference sequence). Trimming pared 0 bases from V and 1 base from J, leaving 9 bases between. This CDR3 contains 15 residues. The CDR3 nucleotides read TGTGCCACCAGCAGAGAGAGGAACCCCCAAGAGACCCAGTACTTC. This sequence encodes CATSRERNPQETQYF.

The chain carries TRBV2 and TRBJ1-2; tentative D call: TRBD1 (6 bases). Germline values: CDR1 SNHLY, CDR2 FYNNEI. The V gene lost 6 bases and the J gene lost 3 bases, with 20 bases spanning the gap. This CDR3 contains 16 residues. The CDR3 sequence: CASSPGGIKGDYGYTF. The CDR3 nucleotides are TGTGCCAGCAGCCCCGGGGGGATTAAGGGGGACTATGGCTACACCTTC.

The chain is built from TRBV2 and TRBJ1-5; D may be TRBD1 (6 bases). Trimming took off 4 bases at V and 6 bases at J, with 13 bases between the two ends. This CDR3 has 14 amino acids. Germline V gene sequence: CDR1 SNHLY, CDR2 FYNNEI. The CDR3, as DNA: TGTGCCAGCAGTGTACAGGGTGGGGTTCAGCCCCAGCATTTT. It is translated as CASSVQGGVQPQHF.

This clone appeared once. V usage is TRBV5-3 and J usage is TRBJ1-5; tentative D call: TRBD1 (5 bases). TRBV5-3 is placed among ORFs of uncertain function. The CDR3 spans 14 residues. V lost 4 bases and J 11 bases, leaving 19 bases between the germline ends. The CDR3 here is CARSAPGPPEAQHF. In DNA form, the CDR3 reads TGTGCCAGAAGCGCTCCGGGGCCTCCTGAAGCCCAGCATTTT.

The V call is TRBV5-1, the J call TRBJ1-2; unclear D gene. Germline-derived CDR1 and CDR2 are SGHRS and YFSETQ. The CDR3 is 15 residues long. V lost 0 bases, J lost 5 bases, and 14 bases lay in between. CDR3 protein: CASSLEGTEGYGYTF. CDR3 nucleotides: TGCGCCAGCAGCTTGGAGGGTACAGAAGGGTATGGCTACACCTTC.

J is TRBJ2-1 and V is TRBV11-2, with 8 bases lining up with TRBD2. CDR1 SGHAT and CDR2 FQNNGV come from the germline V gene. There are 18 residues in the CDR3. Trimming removed 5 bases from V and 0 bases from J; junction bases left unmatched: 12. DNA of the CDR3: TGTGCCAGCAGCACCCTACCACTAGCGGAGAGCTCCTACAATGAGCAGTTCTTC. Translating gives CASSTLPLAESSYNEQFF.

The rearrangement joins TRBV6-6 to TRBJ1-5; D unresolved. V shed 2 bases and J shed 0 bases, with 8 bases lying between them. This CDR3 comprises 15 residues. CDR1 is MNHNY and CDR2 is SVGAGI in the germline V gene (reference sequence). Written as DNA, the CDR3 is TGTGCCAGCAGTTACGGCGGGTATAGCAATCAGCCCCAGCATTTT. Its translation is CASSYGGYSNQPQHF.

The V gene is TRBV5-1, the J gene TRBJ2-4; 12 bases fit TRBD2. CDR1 is SGHRS, CDR2 YFSETQ, per germline. V gave up 0 bases and J gave up 6 bases; unmatched junction bases: 4. This CDR3 comprises 16 residues. CDR3 protein: CASSLGTSGGRNIQYF. CDR3 DNA sequence: TGCGCCAGCAGCTTGGGTACTAGCGGGGGGAGAAACATTCAGTACTTC.

V usage is TRBV10-3 and J usage is TRBJ1-2; D is unclear. The CDR3 spans 16 residues. Germline CDR1 is ENHRY and CDR2 is SYGVKD. V lost 0 bases, J lost 3 bases, and 14 bases lay in between. The DNA for the CDR3 is TGTGCCATCAGTGAGTCGGATCTGGAAGGGTACTATGGCTACACCTTC. This translates into CAISESDLEGYYGYTF.

The rearrangement links TRBV7-9 to TRBJ1-2; D remains ambiguous. V lost 0 bases, J lost 1 base, and 15 bases lay in between. This CDR3 region has 17 residues. The germline V gene has CDR1 SEHNR and CDR2 FQNEAQ (reference sequence). The CDR3 here is CASSLASGGRVNYGYTF. For the CDR3, the DNA is TGTGCCAGCAGCTTAGCGTCAGGTGGTAGAGTTAACTATGGCTACACCTTC.

The V gene is TRBV19, the J gene TRBJ2-4; the D is unclear. Germline CDR1 LNHDA, CDR2 SQIVND (reference sequence). Trimming pared 3 bases from V and 6 bases from J, leaving 15 bases between. This CDR3 is 15 amino acids long. The CDR3 DNA sequence: TGTGCCAGTAGTATGAGTAGAGGTAATGGAAACATTCAGTACTTC. Protein sequence: CASSMSRGNGNIQYF. Variable domain in full (rest from reference TRBV19 and TRBJ2-4): DGGITQSPKYLFRKEGQNVTLSCEQNLNHDAMYWYRQDPGQGLRLIYYSQIVNDFQKGDIAEGYSVSREKKESFPLTVTSAQKNPTAFYLCASSMSRGNGNIQYFGAGTRLSVL.